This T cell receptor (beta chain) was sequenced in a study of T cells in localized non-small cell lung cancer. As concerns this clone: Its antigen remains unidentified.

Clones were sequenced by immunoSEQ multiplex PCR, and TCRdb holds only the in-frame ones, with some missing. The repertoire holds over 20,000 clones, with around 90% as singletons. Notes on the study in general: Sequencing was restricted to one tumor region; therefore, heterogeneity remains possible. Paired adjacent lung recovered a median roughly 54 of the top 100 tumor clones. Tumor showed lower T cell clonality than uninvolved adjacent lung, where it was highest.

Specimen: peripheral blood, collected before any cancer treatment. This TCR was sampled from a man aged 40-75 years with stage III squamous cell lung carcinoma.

The CDR3 loop is CASSERQVRDTEAFF. CDR3 coding DNA: TGTGCCAGCAGCGAAAGACAGGTTAGGGACACTGAAGCTTTCTTT. The V gene is TRBV7-9, the J gene TRBJ1-1; maybe TRBD1 (6 bases). Germline V gene sequence: CDR1 SEHNR, CDR2 FQNEAQ (reference sequence). V was clipped by 5 bases and J by 3 bases, with 16 bases between them. The CDR3 has 15 residues. The full variable domain, its missing parts supplied by reference TRBV7-9 and TRBJ1-1, is DTGVSQNPRHKITKRGQNVTFRCDPISEHNRLYWYRQTLGQGPEFLTYFQNEAQLEKSRLLSDRFSAERPKGSFSTLEIQRTEQGDSAMYLCASSERQVRDTEAFFGQGTRLTVV.